This TCR beta chain was captured by sequencing in a study of T cell clonality in common variable immunodeficiency. Overall study results and limits: Fewer TCRbeta clones were shared among CVID subjects than controls. Patient heterogeneity in the CVID cohort limited correlations between repertoire features and clinical complications. T cell subpopulation sequencing would be needed to explain CVID clonality. Fewer deletions and N-nucleotide insertions were reportedly seen in common variable immunodeficiency TCR beta sequences.

This clone appeared many times. The antigen remains unidentified. The read stops 3 residues short of the end of the CDR3; the missing end is completed from the germline J gene. Deletions cut 5 bases from V and 6 bases from J, with 11 bases between. CDR1 and CDR2 (germline): SGHTA, FQGNSA. The CDR3 extends over 12 amino acids. Profiled with immunoSEQ multiplex PCR; TCRdb holds only in-frame clones, not every one. This sample has 80,000 or so clones and no singletons, with approximately 0.81% in the ten largest. The clonotype comes from a person aged 18 to 75 in good health. The sequenced material came from peripheral blood mononuclear cells. The chain joins TRBV7-2 to TRBJ2-7, with D hard to call. CDR3 DNA, as far as it was read: TGTGCCAGCAGCCTCTCGGTCGGCGAG. Protein sequence: CASSLSVGE. The CDR3 in full is CASSLSVGEQYF.